Each of the 11 T cell receptor beta chains below was sequenced from the same sample in a study of T cell repertoires in cytomegalovirus infection. TCRdb analysed the reads with MiXCR anew, one entry per CDR3 protein. The sample has approximately 500,000 distinct CDR3 sequences, approximately 15% seen once; the top ten hold 20% to 30%. The sequencing sample was made of CD8+ T cells from PBMCs. These receptors came from a human donor in good health (CMV status not recorded). Some clones in this sample may be carry-over from other donors' samples.

The chain carries TRBV19 and TRBJ1-5; no clear D. From germline, CDR1 is LNHDA and CDR2 SQIVND (reference sequence). The CDR3 contains 15 residues. The V end was cut by 11 bases, the J end by 0 bases, with 17 bases between. CDR3 loop: CAGTLDKYSNQPQHF. The CDR3, as DNA: TGTGCCGGTACCCTTGACAAATATAGCAATCAGCCCCAGCATTTT.

The chain joins TRBV19 to TRBJ2-4; 10 positions match TRBD1. The trim removed 4 bases at V and 8 bases at J, leaving 8 bases unmatched. Germline CDR1 reads LNHDA; CDR2 reads SQIVND (reference sequence). This CDR3 has 15 residues. The chain's CDR3 is CASSTRDRGWDIQYF. As DNA, the CDR3 is TGTGCCAGTAGTACCAGGGACAGGGGTTGGGACATTCAGTACTTC.

Many counts were recorded for this clonotype. This sequence joins TRBV6-1 and TRBJ1-1, with D tentatively TRBD1 (5 bases). CDR3 length: 15 amino acids. Trimming pared 3 bases from V and 6 bases from J, leaving 17 bases between. The germline gives CDR1 MNHNS, CDR2 SASEGT. This CDR3 is CASSELQGKVAEAFF. In nucleotides, the CDR3 is TGTGCCAGCAGTGAGTTGCAGGGAAAGGTCGCTGAAGCTTTCTTT.

V gene TRBV29-1 combines with J gene TRBJ2-3; D unresolved. This CDR3 region has 15 residues. The ends were cut back, 0 bases at V and 0 bases at J, with 10 bases in the middle. Germline values: CDR1 SQVTM, CDR2 ANQGSEA. CDR3 DNA sequence: TGCAGCGTTGAAGACAAGGCTACTAGCACAGATACGCAGTATTTT. Its protein product is CSVEDKATSTDTQYF.

The chain uses TRBV12-3 or TRBV12-4 and TRBJ2-5; D may be TRBD2 (6 bases). This CDR3 contains 14 residues. V was trimmed by 7 bases and J by 2 bases, leaving 14 bases between them. CDR3 amino acids: CASTRWDLQETQYF. The CDR3 DNA is TGTGCCAGCACCAGGTGGGACTTGCAAGAGACCCAGTACTTC.

For this clonotype: Sequence at one end of the junction differs from germline and may be a read error. This chain joins TRBV16 and TRBJ1-1, with 7 bases lining up with TRBD1. The CDR3 is 14 amino acids. Germline V lookup: CDR1 KGHSY, CDR2 FQNENV. The chain's CDR3 is CASSQLTGNAEAFF. Written as DNA, the CDR3 is TGTGCCAGCAGCCAATTGACAGGGAACGCTGAAGCTTTCTTT. The full variable domain, with the rest looked up from reference TRBV16 and TRBJ1-1, is GEEVAQTPKHLVRGEGQKAKLYCAPIKGHSYVFWYQQVLKNEFKFLISFQNENVFDETGMPKERFSAKCLPNSPCSLEIQATKLEDSAVYFCASSQLTGNAEAFFGQGTRLTVV.

The V call is TRBV5-6, the J call TRBJ2-6; no definite D call. Germline V gene sequence: CDR1 SGHDT, CDR2 YYEEEE. Trimming pared 3 bases from V and 2 bases from J, leaving 9 bases between. CDR3 length equals 15 residues. CDR3 sequence: CASSSHNTGANVLTF. The CDR3 coding sequence is TGTGCCAGCAGCTCGCATAACACTGGGGCCAACGTCCTGACTTTC.

The rearrangement joins TRBV4-2 to TRBJ1-2, with D hard to call. Germline V CDR1 and CDR2: LGHNA, YNFKEQ. V lost 0 bases to trimming and J lost 4 bases, with 18 bases between them. The CDR3 runs 17 residues. The CDR3 DNA sequence: TGTGCCAGCAGCCAAGATAGGGCAGGAGGTAGCCTCTATGGCTACACCTTC. Translated, it gives CASSQDRAGGSLYGYTF.

V is TRBV9 and J is TRBJ2-7; 9 nucleotides line up with TRBD2. From germline, CDR1 is SGDLS and CDR2 YYNGEE. This CDR3 is built from 16 residues. V lost 5 bases to trimming and J lost 4 bases; unmatched junction nucleotides: 13. The CDR3 reads CASSRGASSGRYEQYF. In DNA form, the CDR3 reads TGTGCCAGCAGTCGTGGGGCGTCCAGCGGGAGGTACGAGCAGTACTTC.

This clonotype was counted a few times. The chain has TRBV24-1 and TRBJ1-1, with unresolved D. Trimming took off 5 bases at V and 3 bases at J, with 6 bases between the two ends. Germline lookup yields CDR1 KGHDR and CDR2 SFDVKD. The CDR3 extends over 12 amino acids. CDR3 DNA: TGTGCCACCAGTGTCGGGGACACTGAAGCTTTCTTT. As protein: CATSVGDTEAFF.

This clonotype showed up many times. V is TRBV7-9 and J is TRBJ2-2; TRBD2 aligns across 10 bases. CDR3 length: 16 residues. J gave up 2 bases and V 4 bases, and 4 bases lay outside the gene matches. Germline V gene data show CDR1 as SEHNR and CDR2 as FQNEAQ (reference sequence). The CDR3, as DNA: TGTGCCAGCAGCTCCTCTAGCGGGGGCAACACCGGGGAGCTGTTTTTT. It codes for CASSSSSGGNTGELFF.